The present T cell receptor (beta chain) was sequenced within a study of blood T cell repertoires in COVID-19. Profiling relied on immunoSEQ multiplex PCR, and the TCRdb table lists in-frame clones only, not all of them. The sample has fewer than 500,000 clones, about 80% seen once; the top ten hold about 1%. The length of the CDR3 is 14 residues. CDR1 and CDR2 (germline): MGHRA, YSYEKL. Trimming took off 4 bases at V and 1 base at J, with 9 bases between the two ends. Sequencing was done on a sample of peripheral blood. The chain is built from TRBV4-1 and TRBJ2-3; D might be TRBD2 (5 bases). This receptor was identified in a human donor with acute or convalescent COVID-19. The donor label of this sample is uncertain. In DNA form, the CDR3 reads TGCGCCAGCAGCCGCGGACTTCGCACAGATACGCAGTATTTT. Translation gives CASSRGLRTDTQYF.